The TCR beta chain under discussion was sequenced for a study of CD8 T cells in ankylosing spondylitis. Each TCR beta library was made by quantitative 5'-RACE that incorporated molecular barcodes. TCRdb passed the 5' RACE reads through MiXCR, listing each CDR3 protein once. The repertoire has around 770,000 distinct CDR3 sequences, approximately 12% of them found once; the top ten carry roughly 0.51%. Findings of the study overall: A TCR beta motif made of eight highly homologous variants seemed typical of ankylosing spondylitis blood. Clones linked with disease were CD8+ and fairly uncommon in the peripheral blood. Several of the motif variants were reported before in synovial fluid and blood from reactive arthritis. Researchers reportedly found disease-linked clones significantly enriched in matched ankylosing spondylitis synovial fluid.

This clonotype was seen only a few times. Antigen: not known. The source is a male donor with ankylosing spondylitis. The material sequenced was blood, either unsorted or a sorted T cell fraction (not recorded which).

The CDR3 DNA is TGCAGTCTGGTGTTGAACCGTAACATTCAGTACTTC. Amino acids: CSLVLNRNIQYF. The V and J genes are TRBV20-1 and TRBJ2-4; D is undetermined. The V end lost 8 bases, the J end lost 7 bases, and 15 bases lay between the germline ends. CDR3 length: 12 amino acids. CDR1 DFQATT and CDR2 SNEGSKA come from the germline V gene (reference sequence).